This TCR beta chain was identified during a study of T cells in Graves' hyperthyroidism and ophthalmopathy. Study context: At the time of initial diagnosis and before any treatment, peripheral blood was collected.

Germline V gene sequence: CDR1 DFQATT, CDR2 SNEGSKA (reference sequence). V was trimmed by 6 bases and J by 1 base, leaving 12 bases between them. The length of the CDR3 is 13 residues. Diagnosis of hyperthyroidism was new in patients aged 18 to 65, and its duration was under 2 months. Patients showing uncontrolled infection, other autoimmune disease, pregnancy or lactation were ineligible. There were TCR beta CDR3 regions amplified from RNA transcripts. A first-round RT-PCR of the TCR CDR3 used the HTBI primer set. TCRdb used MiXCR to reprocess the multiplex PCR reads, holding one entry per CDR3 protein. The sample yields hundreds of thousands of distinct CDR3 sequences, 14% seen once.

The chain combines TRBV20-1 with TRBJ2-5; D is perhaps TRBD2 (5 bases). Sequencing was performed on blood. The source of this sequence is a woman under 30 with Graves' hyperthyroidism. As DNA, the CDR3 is TGCAGTGCCCAGCGGAGTTTCCAAGAGACCCAGTACTTC. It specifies CSAQRSFQETQYF.